The 25 T cell receptor beta chains presented below share a single source sample, sequenced in a study of blood T cells in healthy people across ages. With a J-beta primer mix and a sample-barcoded 5' primer, a second PCR ran roughly 6 to 12 cycles. MiXCR, run by TCRdb on the 5' RACE reads, gives a single entry per CDR3 protein. Of about a million distinct CDR3 sequences listed, 45% to 50% are singletons. Sequencing used blood. The receptors originated from a man aged 25-40 years in good health.

This clonotype showed up just a few times. This rearrangement joins TRBV27 to TRBJ1-1, with D hard to call. The germline CDR1 and CDR2 sequences are MNHEY and SMNVEV (reference sequence). The CDR3 runs 13 residues. The V gene lost 8 bases and the J gene lost 2 bases, with 12 bases spanning the gap. CDR3: CASAIDGNTEAFF. The CDR3 bases are TGTGCCAGCGCCATAGACGGTAACACTGAAGCTTTCTTT.

This sequence joins TRBV7-3 and TRBJ1-1; 9 positions agree with TRBD1. The V gene end was trimmed by 5 bases and the J gene end by 6 bases; junction bases not matched to a gene: 7. CDR3 size: 14 residues. Looked up from germline, CDR1 is SGHTA and CDR2 is FQGTGA. The CDR3 loop reads CASSLNRDRAEAFF. CDR3 coding DNA: TGTGCCAGCAGCCTAAACCGGGACAGGGCTGAAGCTTTCTTT.

This clonotype was seen a few times. The chain employs TRBV5-1 and TRBJ2-7, with D unclear. This CDR3 is built from 14 residues. Germline CDR1 and CDR2: SGHRS and YFSETQ. Trimming stripped 2 bases from V and 0 bases from J, with 9 bases between. The CDR3 DNA follows: TGCGCCAGCAGCTTACATTTTGGCTCCTACGAGCAGTACTTC. This encodes CASSLHFGSYEQYF.

V and J are TRBV5-1 and TRBJ2-3, with 12 bases identical to TRBD2. V shed 3 bases, J shed 3 bases, and the junction held 5 bases outside the gene matches. CDR3 length: 16 residues. Germline CDR1 and CDR2: SGHRS and YFSETQ. The CDR3 nucleotides are TGCGCCAGCAGCTGGACGACTAGCGGGGGAACAGATACGCAGTATTTT. This codes for CASSWTTSGGTDTQYF. Full variable domain (missing parts from reference TRBV5-1 and TRBJ2-3): KAGVTQTPRYLIKTRGQQVTLSCSPISGHRSVSWYQQTPGQGLQFLFEYFSETQRNKGNFPGRFSGRQFSNSRSEMNVSTLELGDSALYLCASSWTTSGGTDTQYFGPGTRLTVL.

Only a few counts were recorded for this clonotype. The chain employs TRBV27 and TRBJ2-6; D gene uncertain. The V end was cut by 0 bases, the J end by 0 bases, with 9 bases between. The germline V gene encodes CDR1 MNHEY and CDR2 SMNVEV (reference sequence). CDR3 length: 17 residues. In DNA, the CDR3 is TGTGCCAGCAGTTTATCGGCGGCTCGCTCTGGGGCCAACGTCCTGACTTTC. Translation: CASSLSAARSGANVLTF.

The table lists this clonotype with a few counts. The V call is TRBV5-1, the J call TRBJ2-1; D is perhaps TRBD1 (5 bases). This CDR3 is built from 16 residues. Germline V lookup: CDR1 SGHRS, CDR2 YFSETQ. Between the trimmed V and J ends, which lost 4 bases and 4 bases, there was a span of 18 bases. The CDR3 loop reads CASSAGNAVSYNEQFF. The CDR3 DNA follows: TGCGCCAGCAGCGCAGGGAACGCCGTCTCGTACAATGAGCAGTTCTTC.

This clonotype was seen once. The chain links TRBV25-1 to TRBJ2-1; the match to TRBD1 covers 10 bases. The CDR3 consists of 16 residues. CDR1 and CDR2 (germline): MGHDK, SYGVNS. V was clipped by 1 base and J by 8 bases; unmatched bases: 8. The CDR3 nucleotides are TGTGCCAGCAGTGAATTGGGGACAGGGGATGATCATGAGCAGTTCTTC. Its translation: CASSELGTGDDHEQFF.

This clonotype was recorded a few times. This chain connects TRBV7-9 to TRBJ2-5; 13 nucleotides line up with TRBD2. There are 19 residues in the CDR3. The J segment lost 3 bases and the V segment lost 3 bases, leaving 13 bases of the junction unmatched. Germline V lookup: CDR1 SEHNR, CDR2 FQNEAQ (reference sequence). The CDR3: CASSFPRRTSGGNKETQYF. Here the CDR3 DNA reads TGTGCCAGCAGCTTCCCTCGGCGGACTAGCGGGGGAAATAAAGAGACCCAGTACTTC. Looking up the rest from reference TRBV7-9 and TRBJ2-5 gives the full variable domain: DTGVSQNPRHKITKRGQNVTFRCDPISEHNRLYWYRQTLGQGPEFLTYFQNEAQLEKSRLLSDRFSAERPKGSFSTLEIQRTEQGDSAMYLCASSFPRRTSGGNKETQYFGPGTRLLVL.

The CDR3 region has the DNA TGCGCCAGCAGCTACGGGACAGGGGAATACTACGAGCAGTACTTC. It yields the protein CASSYGTGEYYEQYF. The chain is built from TRBV5-1 and TRBJ2-7; 10 bases agree with TRBD1. CDR1 SGHRS and CDR2 YFSETQ come from the germline V gene. The CDR3 is 15 amino acids. The ends lost 3 bases at V and 3 bases at J; junction bases unmatched: 6.

This chain connects TRBV20-1 to TRBJ2-1; tentatively, D is TRBD2 (6 bases). V dropped 4 bases and J dropped 0 bases, with 13 bases sitting between them. CDR1 is DFQATT and CDR2 is SNEGSKA in the germline V gene (reference sequence). CDR3 length equals 15 residues. For the CDR3, the DNA is TGCAGTGCTATCGGTGGGCGGGACTCCTACAATGAGCAGTTCTTC. The encoded protein is CSAIGGRDSYNEQFF.

The V call is TRBV12-3 or TRBV12-4, the J call TRBJ2-1; 8 bases agree with TRBD1. The trim removed 5 bases at V and 7 bases at J, leaving 10 bases unmatched. The CDR3 contains 15 residues. The DNA for the CDR3 is TGTGCCAGCAGTATGAAGGCAGGGGGCCGGAATGAGCAGTTCTTC. It translates to CASSMKAGGRNEQFF.

This chain links TRBV5-6 with TRBJ2-7, with D possibly being TRBD1 or TRBD2 (6 bases each). The CDR3 sequence is 13 residues long. Trimming cost V 3 bases and J 6 bases, with 13 bases left between them. Germline V lookup: CDR1 SGHDT, CDR2 YYEEEE. For the CDR3, the DNA is TGTGCCAGCAGCTGCACAGGGACTGGCGAGCAGTACTTC. This sequence encodes CASSCTGTGEQYF.

This chain links TRBV4-3 with TRBJ2-7; maybe TRBD1 (6 bases). The CDR3 loop spans 15 amino acids. Per germline, CDR1 LGHNA and CDR2 YSLEER. V was trimmed by 0 bases and J by 1 base, leaving 10 bases between them. In nucleotides, the CDR3 is TGCGCCAGCAGCCAAGAGCCAGGGGAATCCTACGAGCAGTACTTC. Amino acid sequence: CASSQEPGESYEQYF.

The chain is built from TRBV7-9 and TRBJ2-7, with D possibly being TRBD2 (5 bases). Germline loops: CDR1 SEHNR, CDR2 FQNEAQ (reference sequence). V shed 5 bases and J shed 4 bases, with 12 bases lying between them. The CDR3 has 13 amino acids. The CDR3 sequence is CASSTSRGYEQYF. The CDR3, as DNA: TGTGCCAGCAGCACCAGCCGGGGATACGAGCAGTACTTC.

The chain joins TRBV28 to TRBJ2-1, with a tentative D call TRBD1 (6 bases). The CDR3 is 16 residues long. Germline CDR1 and CDR2: MDHEN and SYDVKM. Trimming cost V 3 bases and J 5 bases, with 17 bases left between them. The CDR3 nucleotides read TGTGCCAGCAGTTTTTATGACGAACAGGGCAACAATGAGCAGTTCTTC. It translates to CASSFYDEQGNNEQFF.

This chain uses TRBV3-1 with TRBJ2-3; D remains unclear. Trimming left V 2 bases short and J 2 bases short, with 14 bases between. The germline V gene encodes CDR1 LGHDT and CDR2 YNNKEL (reference sequence). The CDR3 consists of 16 residues. CDR3 sequence: CASSQLRSLHTDTQYF. CDR3 coding DNA: TGTGCCAGCAGCCAACTGCGTAGCCTACACACAGATACGCAGTATTTT.

The chain carries TRBV15 and TRBJ1-2; 7 bases map to TRBD1. The junction had 13 bases not matched to a gene; V was cut back by 0 bases and J by 0 bases. CDR1 is LNHNV, CDR2 YYDKDF, per germline (reference sequence). The CDR3 extends over 19 amino acids. CDR3 sequence (DNA): TGTGCCACCAGCAGAGATCCCCACAGGGGTCCAATACCTAACTATGGCTACACCTTC. Amino acids: CATSRDPHRGPIPNYGYTF.

A remark on this clonotype: At one of its ends the junction is not consistent with the germline gene, which may arise from a read error. V gene TRBV18 combines with J gene TRBJ2-5; D unclear. The CDR3 totals 13 residues. CDR1 is KGHSH and CDR2 is LQKENI in the germline V gene. CDR3 sequence (DNA): TGTGCCGGCTCACCGAACAGCCAAGAGACCCAGTACTTC. This encodes CAGSPNSQETQYF.

The chain is built from TRBV28 and TRBJ2-1; 10 bases align to TRBD1. This CDR3 has 17 residues. The J segment lost 7 bases and the V segment lost 4 bases, leaving 13 bases of the junction unmatched. CDR1 is MDHEN and CDR2 is SYDVKM in the germline V gene. The CDR3 sequence: CASSSFGSTGGSNEQFF. CDR3 DNA sequence: TGTGCCAGCAGTTCCTTCGGTTCGACAGGGGGCTCAAATGAGCAGTTCTTC.

The chain links TRBV7-2 to TRBJ2-5; the D call may be TRBD1 or TRBD2 (5 bases each). Germline V gene sequence: CDR1 SGHTA, CDR2 FQGNSA. CDR3 size: 16 residues. The V and J ends lost 5 bases and 1 base respectively, with 17 bases between them. CDR3 loop: CASSARARGVQETQYF. CDR3 nucleotides: TGTGCCAGCAGCGCCCGAGCGAGGGGAGTCCAAGAGACCCAGTACTTC.

This clonotype appeared a few times. The chain couples TRBV4-2 to TRBJ1-6; 7 bases align to TRBD1. The junction had 17 bases not matched to a gene; V was cut back by 0 bases and J by 6 bases. CDR3 length equals 20 residues. Germline V gene data show CDR1 as LGHNA and CDR2 as YNFKEQ. This CDR3 is CASSQERSAGGVIGNSPLHF. For the CDR3, the DNA is TGTGCCAGCAGCCAAGAAAGAAGTGCAGGGGGTGTAATTGGTAATTCACCCCTCCACTTT.

As regards this clonotype: An end of the junction does not agree with germline; a read error may underlie this. The V call is TRBV3-1, the J call TRBJ1-2; D remains unclear. Looked up from germline, CDR1 is LGHDT and CDR2 is YNNKEL (reference sequence). CDR3 length: 14 residues. The CDR3 sequence is CASSQAAVNYGYTF. The CDR3 DNA follows: TGTGCCAGCAGTCAAGCAGCAGTTAACTATGGCTACACCTTC.

This chain links TRBV5-1 with TRBJ2-2; TRBD1 is a possible D gene (5 bases). V lost 4 bases and J lost 1, with 8 bases in between. The CDR3 is made up of 14 amino acids. Germline V gives CDR1 SGHRS, CDR2 YFSETQ. CDR3 sequence reads: CASSPRENTGELFF. DNA of the CDR3: TGCGCCAGCAGCCCCAGGGAGAACACCGGGGAGCTGTTTTTT.

The V gene is TRBV20-1, the J gene TRBJ2-1, with D tentatively TRBD1 or TRBD2 (5 bases each). There are 14 residues in the CDR3. CDR1 and CDR2 (germline): DFQATT, SNEGSKA (reference sequence). Trimming shortened V by 7 bases and J by 6 bases, and 19 bases separated the two germline ends. This CDR3 is CSGERQGGGNEQFF. CDR3 bases: TGCAGTGGCGAGCGGCAGGGTGGGGGCAATGAGCAGTTCTTC.

To note about this clonotype: The junction shows a germline mismatch at one end, possibly a read error. The chain is built from TRBV28 and TRBJ1-1; possibly TRBD1 for D (5 bases). The CDR3 sequence is 15 residues long. From germline, CDR1 is MDHEN and CDR2 SYDVKM. The DNA of the CDR3 is TGTGTCAGCCTAAACTCCGGGACGGTGAGCACTGAAGCTTTCTTT. Translating it yields CVSLNSGTVSTEAFF.